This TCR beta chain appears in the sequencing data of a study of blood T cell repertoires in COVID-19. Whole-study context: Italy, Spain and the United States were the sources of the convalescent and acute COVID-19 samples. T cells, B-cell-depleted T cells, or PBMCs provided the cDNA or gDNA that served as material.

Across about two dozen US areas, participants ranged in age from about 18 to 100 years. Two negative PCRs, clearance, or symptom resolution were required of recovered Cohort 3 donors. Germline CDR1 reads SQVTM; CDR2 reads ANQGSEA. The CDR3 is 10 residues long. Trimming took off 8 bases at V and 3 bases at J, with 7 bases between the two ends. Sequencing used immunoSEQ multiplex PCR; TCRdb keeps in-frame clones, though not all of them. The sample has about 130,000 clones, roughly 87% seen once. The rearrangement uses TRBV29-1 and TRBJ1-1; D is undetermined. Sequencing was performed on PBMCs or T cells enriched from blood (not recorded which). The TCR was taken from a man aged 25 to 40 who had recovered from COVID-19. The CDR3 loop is CSSIDTEAFF. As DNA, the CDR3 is TGCAGCTCCATAGACACTGAAGCTTTCTTT.